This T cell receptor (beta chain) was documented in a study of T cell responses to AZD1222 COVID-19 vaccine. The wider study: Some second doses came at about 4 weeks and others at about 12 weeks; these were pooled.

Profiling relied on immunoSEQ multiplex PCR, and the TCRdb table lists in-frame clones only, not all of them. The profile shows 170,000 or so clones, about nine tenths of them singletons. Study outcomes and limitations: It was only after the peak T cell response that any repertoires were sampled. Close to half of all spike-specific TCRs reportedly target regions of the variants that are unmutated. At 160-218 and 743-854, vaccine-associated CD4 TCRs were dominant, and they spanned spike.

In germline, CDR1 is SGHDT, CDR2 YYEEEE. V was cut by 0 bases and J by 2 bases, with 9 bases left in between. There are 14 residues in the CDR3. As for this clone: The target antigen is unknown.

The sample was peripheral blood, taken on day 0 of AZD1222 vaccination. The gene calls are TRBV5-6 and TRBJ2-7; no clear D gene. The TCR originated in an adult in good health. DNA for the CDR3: TGTGCCAGCAGCTTGGGTGGCCCGACCTACGAGCAGTACTTC. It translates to CASSLGGPTYEQYF.